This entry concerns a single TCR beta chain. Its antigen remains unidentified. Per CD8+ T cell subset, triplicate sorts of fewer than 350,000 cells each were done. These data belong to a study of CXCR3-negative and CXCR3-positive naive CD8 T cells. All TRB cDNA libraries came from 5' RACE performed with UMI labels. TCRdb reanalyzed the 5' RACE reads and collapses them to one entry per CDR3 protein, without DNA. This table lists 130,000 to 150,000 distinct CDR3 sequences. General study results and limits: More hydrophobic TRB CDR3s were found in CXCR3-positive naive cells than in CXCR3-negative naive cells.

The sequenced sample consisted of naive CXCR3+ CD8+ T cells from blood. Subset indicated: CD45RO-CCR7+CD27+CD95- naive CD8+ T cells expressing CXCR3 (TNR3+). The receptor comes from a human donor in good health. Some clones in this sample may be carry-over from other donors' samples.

CDR3 loop: CASKVSETAGELFF. The chain couples TRBV13 to TRBJ2-2. This CDR3 is built from 14 residues. CDR1 and CDR2 (germline): PRHDT, FYEKMQ (reference sequence).